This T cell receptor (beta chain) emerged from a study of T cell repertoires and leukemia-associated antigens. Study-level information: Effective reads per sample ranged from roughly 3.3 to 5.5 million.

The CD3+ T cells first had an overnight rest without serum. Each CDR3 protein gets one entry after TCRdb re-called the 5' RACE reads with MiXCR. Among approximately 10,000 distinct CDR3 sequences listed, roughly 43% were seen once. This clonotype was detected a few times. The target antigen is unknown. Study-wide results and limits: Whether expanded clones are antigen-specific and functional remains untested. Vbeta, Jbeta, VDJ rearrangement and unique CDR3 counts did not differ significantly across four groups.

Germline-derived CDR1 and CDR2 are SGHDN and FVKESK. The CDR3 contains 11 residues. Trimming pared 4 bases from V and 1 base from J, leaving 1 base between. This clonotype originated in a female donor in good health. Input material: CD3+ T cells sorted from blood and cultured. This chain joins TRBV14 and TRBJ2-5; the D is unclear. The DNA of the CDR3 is TGTGCCAGCAGCCTCCAAGAGACCCAGTACTTC. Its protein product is CASSLQETQYF. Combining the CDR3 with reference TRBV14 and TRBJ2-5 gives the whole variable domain EAGVTQFPSHSVIEKGQTVTLRCDPISGHDNLYWYRRVMGKEIKFLLHFVKESKQDESGMPNNRFLAERTGGTYSTLKVQPAELEDSGVYFCASSLQETQYFGPGTRLLVL.